One T cell receptor (beta chain) is described in this entry. Original handling: Quantification of nucleated cells was approximated via reference gene primer amplification. Sequencing used immunoSEQ multiplex PCR; TCRdb keeps in-frame clones, though not all of them. Clone size and the V and J calls come from that table; the DNA yielded D and trimming. The sample has over 250,000 clones; roughly 85% are singletons. The sample belongs to a study of blood T cell repertoires in COVID-19. Study overall: The United States, Italy and Spain supplied acute and convalescent COVID-19 samples. The cDNA or gDNA used as material had been derived from T cells, B-cell-depleted T cells, or PBMCs.

Trimming took 6 bases from V and 8 from J; bases not matched to a gene: 9. The V gene's germline CDR1 is WNHNN and CDR2 SYGVQD (reference sequence). This CDR3 region has 14 residues. V gene TRBV10-1 combines with J gene TRBJ2-1, with TRBD2 matching over 8 bases. The sequencing sample was made of peripheral blood. The receptor's source is a woman in her seventies with acute or convalescent COVID-19. The CDR3 loop reads CASSQSGGADEQFF. The CDR3 nucleotides are TGCGCCAGCAGCCAGAGCGGGGGCGCGGATGAGCAGTTCTTC.